The 26 T cell receptor beta chains below all came from one sample that was sequenced in a study of T cells after posttransplantation cyclophosphamide (dated by TCRdb to the mid-2010s). Libraries were constructed by the immunoSEQ multiplex PCR assay. Imported from immuneACCESS, the table was reduced by TCRdb to in-frame sequences with V and J called. These copies leave out some clones; in studies compared against another copy, an unresolved V gene accounts for under half, and the cause of the remainder is not known. The data for this sample show tens of thousands of clones, each detected more than once. 6% to 7% of the sample is held by the ten biggest clonotypes. Sequencing used PBMCs. The receptors derive from a woman in her fifties or sixties in good health, CMV-negative, and a related stem cell transplant donor.

This clone has ten or more counts. The CDR3 DNA follows: TGTGCCTGGTGGACTGGCGGCTACACCTTC. Its translation: CAWWTGGYTF. The chain carries TRBV30 and TRBJ1-2, with D uncertain. This CDR3 has 10 residues. The germline gives CDR1 GTSNPN, CDR2 SVGIG (reference sequence). The germline V and J ends were trimmed by 5 bases and 8 bases, with 9 bases remaining between them.

The table lists this clone with many counts. For the CDR3, the DNA is TGTGCCAGCAGCTTCGGACAGGGGTTTGAAAAACTGTTTTTT. Translated: CASSFGQGFEKLFF. This chain uses TRBV7-9 with TRBJ1-4; TRBD1 agrees at 9 bases. This CDR3 contains 14 residues. V lost 3 bases, J lost 7 bases, and 3 bases stayed unmatched. Germline values: CDR1 SEHNR, CDR2 FQNEAQ (reference sequence). Supplemented by reference TRBV7-9 and TRBJ1-4, the full variable domain reads DTGVSQNPRHKITKRGQNVTFRCDPISEHNRLYWYRQTLGQGPEFLTYFQNEAQLEKSRLLSDRFSAERPKGSFSTLEIQRTEQGDSAMYLCASSFGQGFEKLFFGSGTQLSVL.

This clone has at least ten counts. V and J are TRBV5-6 and TRBJ2-7; unclear D gene. The V end was cut by 0 bases, the J end by 7 bases, with 14 bases between. The CDR3 extends over 14 amino acids. Germline V lookup: CDR1 SGHDT, CDR2 YYEEEE. CDR3 sequence (DNA): TGTGCCAGCAGCTTGGGCCCGGCTAGTCGAGAGCAGTACTTC. It specifies CASSLGPASREQYF. Looking up the rest from reference TRBV5-6 and TRBJ2-7 gives the full variable domain: DAGVTQSPTHLIKTRGQQVTLRCSPKSGHDTVSWYQQALGQGPQFIFQYYEEEERQRGNFPDRFSGHQFPNYSSELNVNALLLGDSALYLCASSLGPASREQYFGPGTRLTVT.

This clone was found many times. CDR3 DNA: TGTGCCAGCAGTTTAGAGTCTTCCGGGACAGGGGCGAACTACGAGCAGTACTTC. It yields the protein CASSLESSGTGANYEQYF. The chain combines TRBV28 with TRBJ2-7; TRBD1 agrees at 10 bases. Looked up from germline, CDR1 is MDHEN and CDR2 is SYDVKM. Trimming removed 2 bases from V and 3 bases from J; junction bases left unmatched: 13. CDR3 length: 18 amino acids.

This clone was detected ten times or more. The chain couples TRBV18 to TRBJ1-1; the D gene is possibly TRBD1 (6 bases). Trimming left V 4 bases short and J 5 bases short, with 14 bases between. The CDR3 is 14 amino acids. Germline CDR1 reads KGHSH; CDR2 reads LQKENI. The CDR3 sequence is CASSLGHLGTEAFF. In nucleotides, the CDR3 is TGTGCCAGCTCACTGGGACACCTGGGGACTGAAGCTTTCTTT.

This clone has at least ten counts. The J gene is TRBJ2-1, the V gene TRBV19, with 10 bases lining up with TRBD2. CDR1 is LNHDA, CDR2 SQIVND, per germline (reference sequence). This CDR3 comprises 15 residues. V trimming: 3 bases; J trimming: 7 bases; junction bases outside the gene matches: 6. As DNA, the CDR3 is TGTGCCAGTAGTATTACATGGACTAGCGGAAATGAGCAGTTCTTC. It codes for CASSITWTSGNEQFF. Full variable domain (rest looked up from reference TRBV19 and TRBJ2-1): DGGITQSPKYLFRKEGQNVTLSCEQNLNHDAMYWYRQDPGQGLRLIYYSQIVNDFQKGDIAEGYSVSREKKESFPLTVTSAQKNPTAFYLCASSITWTSGNEQFFGPGTRLTVL.

This clone was seen repeatedly, ten times or more. This chain joins TRBV6-1 and TRBJ1-5; no firm D call. V shed 4 bases and J shed 5 bases, with 21 bases lying between them. Per germline, CDR1 MNHNS and CDR2 SASEGT. The CDR3 has 17 amino acids. The CDR3 bases are TGTGCCAGCAGTGCCCCAGTTTTGGGCCGAGGGCATCAGCCCCAGCATTTT. It specifies CASSAPVLGRGHQPQHF.

The V and J genes are TRBV7-2 and TRBJ2-5; D is perhaps TRBD2 (6 bases). Trimming cost V 4 bases and J 4 bases, with 19 bases left between them. CDR3 length: 16 residues. Germline CDR1 SGHTA, CDR2 FQGNSA. CDR3 residues: CASSSRGTPYSETQYF. The CDR3 coding sequence is TGTGCCAGCAGCTCCCGGGGGACCCCGTATTCAGAGACCCAGTACTTC.

This clone was counted many times. The chain combines TRBV18 with TRBJ1-5; the D gene is possibly TRBD1 (6 bases). V lost 5 bases, J lost 5 bases, and 13 bases lay in between. The germline V gene encodes CDR1 KGHSH and CDR2 LQKENI. This CDR3 has 14 residues. CDR3 DNA: TGTGCCAGCTCAGTTTCGGGGGGCCATCAGCCCCAGCATTTT. Its protein is CASSVSGGHQPQHF. Supplemented by reference TRBV18 and TRBJ1-5, the full variable domain reads NAGVMQNPRHLVRRRGQEARLRCSPMKGHSHVYWYRQLPEEGLKFMVYLQKENIIDESGMPKERFSAEFPKEGPSILRIQQVVRGDSAAYFCASSVSGGHQPQHFGDGTRLSIL.

This clone has more than one count but fewer than ten. This sequence joins TRBV30 and TRBJ1-3; D is perhaps TRBD1 (5 bases). V lost 2 bases to trimming and J lost 3 bases, with 14 bases between them. Germline CDR1 and CDR2: GTSNPN and SVGIG (reference sequence). The length of the CDR3 is 15 residues. CDR3 region: CAWSPGISGGNTIYF. CDR3 nucleotide sequence: TGTGCCTGGAGTCCAGGGATCAGTGGTGGAAACACCATATATTTT.

This chain links TRBV30 with TRBJ2-3; TRBD2 matches 7 bases. The CDR3 sequence is 15 residues long. From germline, CDR1 is GTSNPN and CDR2 SVGIG (reference sequence). V shed 3 bases and J 7 bases; nucleotides not matched to a gene: 13. CDR3 bases: TGTGCCTGGAGCCCCCCGGAGCGGGATGAACATACGCAGTATTTT. This sequence encodes CAWSPPERDEHTQYF.

This clone was detected many times. V usage is TRBV11-2 and J usage is TRBJ2-7, with 12 nucleotides matching TRBD1. V trimming: 4 bases; J trimming: 7 bases; junction bases outside the gene matches: 8. The V gene's germline CDR1 is SGHAT and CDR2 FQNNGV. CDR3 length: 15 amino acids. The CDR3 region has the DNA TGTGCCAGCAGCTCTCGGGACAGGGGGCCGGGAGAGCAGTACGTC. Its protein is CASSSRDRGPGEQYV.

In this sample, this clone turned up many times. V is TRBV5-1 and J is TRBJ2-7; the match to TRBD2 covers 8 bases. V shed 4 bases and J 7 bases; nucleotides not matched to a gene: 7. From germline, CDR1 is SGHRS and CDR2 YFSETQ. This CDR3 contains 13 residues. Written as DNA, the CDR3 is TGCGCCAGCAGCCCCGGGGTAGCGGGGGAGCAGTACTTC. It yields the protein CASSPGVAGEQYF.

This clone appeared many times. V and J are TRBV5-4 and TRBJ2-7, with TRBD2 matching 7 bases. Germline assignment: CDR1 SGHNT and CDR2 YYREEE (reference sequence). The trim removed 3 bases at V and 0 bases at J, leaving 9 bases unmatched. The CDR3 loop spans 16 amino acids. The CDR3 nucleotides are TGTGCCAGCAGCTACCTAAGGGCTAGCGGCTCCTACGAGCAGTACGTC. It specifies CASSYLRASGSYEQYV.

This clone came up many times. The chain combines TRBV30 with TRBJ2-7, with D possibly being TRBD1 (6 bases). V was clipped by 3 bases and J by 3 bases, with 12 bases between them. The CDR3 has 13 amino acids. Germline lookup yields CDR1 GTSNPN and CDR2 SVGIG (reference sequence). The CDR3 DNA reads as TGTGCCTGGAGGGGGGCTACCTTCTACGAGCAGTACTTC. Translating it yields CAWRGATFYEQYF.

This clone occurred many times. The chain employs TRBV5-6 and TRBJ2-6; the D is unclear. This CDR3 is built from 17 residues. Trimming left V 0 bases short and J 2 bases short, with 12 bases between. Looked up from germline, CDR1 is SGHDT and CDR2 is YYEEEE. The CDR3 protein is CASSLGVVAAGANVLTF. CDR3 DNA: TGTGCCAGCAGCTTGGGTGTGGTAGCAGCTGGGGCCAACGTCCTGACTTTC.

The chain combines TRBV28 with TRBJ2-3; tentatively, D is TRBD2 (6 bases). Germline V gene lookup returns CDR1 MDHEN and CDR2 SYDVKM. V lost 3 bases and J 2 bases, leaving 12 bases between the germline ends. This CDR3 contains 15 residues. The CDR3 loop is CASSLTGSSTDTQYF. The CDR3 DNA reads TGTGCCAGCAGTTTGACCGGGAGCTCCACAGATACGCAGTATTTT.

In its sample, this clone was seen many times. V gene TRBV7-3 combines with J gene TRBJ2-2, with TRBD2 matching 11 bases. Per the germline V gene, CDR1 is SGHTA and CDR2 is FQGTGA. The CDR3 totals 14 residues. V was pared by 5 bases and J by 13 bases, with 9 bases of the junction left unmatched. Here the CDR3 DNA reads TGTGCCAGCAGCGCCTCGGGGACTAGCGGTTTGCTGTTTTTT. This encodes CASSASGTSGLLFF.

This clone occurred many times. The chain recombines TRBV10-3 with TRBJ2-5; maybe TRBD2 (6 bases). This CDR3 has 14 amino acids. Germline-derived CDR1 and CDR2 are ENHRY and SYGVKD. Trimming stripped 10 bases from V and 4 bases from J, with 19 bases between. In DNA, the CDR3 is TGTGCCACCCGGAGGGCGCGGGATAGAGAGACCCAGTACTTC. Translating it yields CATRRARDRETQYF.

This clone was recorded at least ten times. The V gene is TRBV6-1, the J gene TRBJ2-3, with 11 bases matching TRBD2. This CDR3 is built from 15 residues. Trimming took 6 bases from V and 3 from J; bases not matched to a gene: 5. Germline V gene lookup returns CDR1 MNHNS and CDR2 SASEGT. CDR3 DNA: TGTGCCAGCAGCTTAGCGGGAGGGCCGACAGATACGCAGTATTTT. Encoded protein: CASSLAGGPTDTQYF.

This clone was recorded at least ten times. This chain links TRBV5-4 with TRBJ1-6, with D possibly being TRBD1 (5 bases). Germline V gene sequence: CDR1 SGHNT, CDR2 YYREEE (reference sequence). The V end lost 0 bases, the J end lost 4 bases, and 5 bases lay between the germline ends. This CDR3 is built from 14 residues. The CDR3 nucleotides read TGTGCCAGCAGCTTGGAGGGGTATAATTCACCCCTCCACTTT. It codes for CASSLEGYNSPLHF.

This clone was observed a handful of times. The chain links TRBV28 to TRBJ2-1; 10 positions match TRBD2. Germline lookup yields CDR1 MDHEN and CDR2 SYDVKM. There are 12 residues in the CDR3. Germline trimming cut 6 bases from V and 13 bases from J; bases unmatched to any gene: 6. As DNA, the CDR3 is TGTGCCAGCAGCCCGCTAGCGGGGGCACAGTTCTTC. Protein sequence: CASSPLAGAQFF.

At least ten counts were recorded for this clone. The V and J genes are TRBV7-2 and TRBJ1-5, with D unresolved. Germline CDR1 and CDR2: SGHTA and FQGNSA. V lost 5 bases to trimming and J lost 2 bases, with 7 bases between them. This CDR3 contains 13 residues. The CDR3 DNA is TGTGCCAGCAGCCTTAGTGGCAATCAGCCCCAGCATTTT. This translates into CASSLSGNQPQHF.

This clone has only a few counts. Sequence at one end of the junction differs from germline and may be a read error. Other DNA sequences from this sample encode an identical CDR3 as well. The V and J genes are TRBV19 and TRBJ1-6; 8 bases fit TRBD1. The CDR3 has 16 residues. Germline loops: CDR1 LNHDA, CDR2 SQIVND (reference sequence). The CDR3 reads CASSAHQGAANSPLHF. The CDR3 DNA follows: TGTGCCAGTAGTGCCCATCAGGGGGCCGCTAATTCCCCCCTCCACTTT. Together with reference TRBV19 and TRBJ1-6, the CDR3 gives the full variable domain: DGGITQSPKYLFRKEGQNVTLSCEQNLNHDAMYWYRQDPGQGLRLIYYSQIVNDFQKGDIAEGYSVSREKKESFPLTVTSAQKNPTAFYLCASSAHQGAANSPLHFGNGTRLTVT.

This clone showed up many times. The chain joins TRBV28 to TRBJ1-6; the match to TRBD1 covers 8 bases. The germline gives CDR1 MDHEN, CDR2 SYDVKM. This CDR3 is built from 16 residues. Trimming removed 8 bases from V and 6 bases from J; junction bases left unmatched: 12. The CDR3 spells CASHIRTGLVNSPLHF. In nucleotides, the CDR3 is TGTGCCAGCCACATCCGGACAGGGCTCGTTAATTCACCCCTCCACTTT.

This clone was seen many times. The rearrangement links TRBV2 to TRBJ1-2, with 7 bases fitting TRBD1. The CDR3 is 14 residues long. Germline values: CDR1 SNHLY, CDR2 FYNNEI. V lost 3 bases, J lost 4 bases, and 5 bases stayed unmatched. The CDR3 protein is CASSEGQGGYGYTF. CDR3 DNA: TGTGCCAGCAGTGAGGGTCAGGGGGGCTATGGCTACACCTTC.